The clone carrying this T cell receptor (beta chain) came up a few times. This CDR3 contains 15 residues. Germline lookup yields CDR1 SGDLS and CDR2 YYNGEE. V trimming: 2 bases; J trimming: 0 bases; junction bases outside the gene matches: 5. The data were obtained in a study of glioma-infiltrating T cells. Using RNA template, CDR3s of TCR alpha and beta were amplified with iRepertoire arm-PCR. TCRdb fed the multiplex PCR reads into MiXCR, producing one record per CDR3 protein. The table has some 190,000 distinct CDR3 sequences, 32% seen once. Material: glioma tissue, nonneoplastic brain tissue, or PBMCs (not recorded which). The chain has TRBV9 and TRBJ2-7; 7 nucleotides match TRBD1. The TCR was taken from a human donor with low-grade glioma or glioblastoma, undergoing nonglioma brain surgery, or in good health (not recorded which). The CDR3 nucleotides read TGTGCCAGCAGCGTGACAGGGTCCGGCTCCTACGAGCAGTACTTC. It specifies CASSVTGSGSYEQYF. Full variable domain (outside the CDR3, taken from reference TRBV9 and TRBJ2-7): DSGVTQTPKHLITATGQRVTLRCSPRSGDLSVYWYQQSLDQGLQFLIQYYNGEERAKGNILERFSAQQFPDLHSELNLSSLELGDSALYFCASSVTGSGSYEQYFGPGTRLTVT.